The source of this TCR beta chain is a study of T cell responses to AZD1222 COVID-19 vaccine. General observations from the study: Repertoire sampling happened only post peak T cell response.

Of note for this clone: Its cognate antigen is unknown.

The data were produced by immunoSEQ multiplex PCR, yet TCRdb's version contains in-frame clones alone and is incomplete. The top ten clones hold more than 2.5% of a sample with about 100,000 clones, around nine tenths of them seen once. The sequence was collected from an adult who received the MenACWY meningococcal vaccine as a control. This sample comprised peripheral blood, obtained 28 days after the second dose of the MenACWY control vaccine.

DNA for the CDR3: TGTGCCATCAGTGAAGGGTCTCGGGCAGATACGCAGTATTTT. Its translation: CAISEGSRADTQYF. The V call is TRBV10-3, the J call TRBJ2-3, with D unclear. Germline lookup yields CDR1 ENHRY and CDR2 SYGVKD. V was pared by 3 bases and J by 4 bases, with 11 bases between. This CDR3 is 14 amino acids long.